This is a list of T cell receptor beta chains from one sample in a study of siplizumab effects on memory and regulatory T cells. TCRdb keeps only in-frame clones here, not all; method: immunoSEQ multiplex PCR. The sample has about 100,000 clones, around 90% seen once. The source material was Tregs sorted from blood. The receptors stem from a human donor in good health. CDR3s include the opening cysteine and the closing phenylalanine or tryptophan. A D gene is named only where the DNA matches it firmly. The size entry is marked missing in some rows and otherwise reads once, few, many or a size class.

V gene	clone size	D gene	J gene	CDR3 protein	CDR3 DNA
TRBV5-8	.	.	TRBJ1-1	CASRIEKNTEAFF	TGTGCCAGCAGAATTGAGAAGAACACTGAAGCTTTCTTT
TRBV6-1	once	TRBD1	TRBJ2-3	CASSRQGASTDTQYF	TGTGCCAGCAGTCGACAGGGAGCTAGCACAGATACGCAGTATTTT
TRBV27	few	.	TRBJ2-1	CASPPTGRIDEQFF	TGTGCCAGCCCACCGACCGGGCGGATCGATGAGCAGTTCTTC
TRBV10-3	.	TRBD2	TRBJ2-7	CAISDGTSGRFGGEQYF	TGTGCCATCAGTGATGGCACTAGCGGGAGATTCGGCGGCGAGCAGTACTTC
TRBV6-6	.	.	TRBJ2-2	CASSYGVPNTGELFF	TGTGCCAGCAGTTACGGGGTACCAAACACCGGGGAGCTGTTTTTT
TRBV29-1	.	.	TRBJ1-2	CSVGGGGLGYTF	TGCAGCGTGGGGGGCGGTGGACTCGGCTACACCTTC
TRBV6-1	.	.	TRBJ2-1	CASLRREHNEQFF	TGTGCCAGCCTCCGCCGGGAGCACAATGAGCAGTTCTTC
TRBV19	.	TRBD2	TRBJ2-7	CATRTSGSKAYEQYF	TGTGCCACAAGGACTAGCGGGAGCAAGGCCTACGAGCAGTACTTC
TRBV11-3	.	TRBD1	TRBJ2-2	CASPRGLNTGELFF	TGTGCCAGTCCCAGGGGGCTAAACACCGGGGAGCTGTTTTTT
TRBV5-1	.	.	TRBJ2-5	CASSPTDRLRETQYF	TGCGCCAGCAGCCCCACCGACAGGCTACGAGAGACCCAGTACTTC
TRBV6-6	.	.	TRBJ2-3	CASSPDLVLADTQYF	TGTGCCAGCAGCCCGGATCTAGTATTGGCAGATACGCAGTATTTT
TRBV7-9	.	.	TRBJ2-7	CASSLGQGRSRAYEQYF	TGTGCCAGCAGCTTGGGGCAGGGGCGGTCCCGAGCCTACGAGCAGTACTTC
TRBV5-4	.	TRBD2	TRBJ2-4	CASSTNLAGGKNIQYF	TGTGCCAGCAGCACAAACCTAGCGGGAGGGAAAAACATTCAGTACTTC
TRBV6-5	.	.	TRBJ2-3	CASRKADTQYF	TGTGCCAGCCGAAAAGCGGATACGCAGTATTTT
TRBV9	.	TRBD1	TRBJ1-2	CASSVSRTGERGDGYTF	TGTGCCAGCAGCGTGAGCCGCACAGGGGAGAGGGGTGATGGCTACACCTTC
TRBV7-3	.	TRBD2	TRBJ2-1	CASSRNSLAGGTYNEQFF	TGTGCCAGCAGCCGTAACTCCCTAGCGGGAGGGACTTACAATGAGCAGTTCTTC
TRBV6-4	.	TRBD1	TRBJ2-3	CASSDGQARSDTQYF	TGTGCCAGCAGTGACGGACAGGCAAGGTCAGATACGCAGTATTTT
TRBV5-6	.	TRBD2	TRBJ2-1	CASSLRLAGAIYNEQFF	TGTGCCAGCAGCCTCCGACTAGCGGGAGCCATATACAATGAGCAGTTCTTC
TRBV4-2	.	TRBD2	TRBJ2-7	CASSRGGTSGYEQYF	TGTGCCAGCAGCCGGGGCGGGACTAGCGGCTACGAGCAGTACTTC
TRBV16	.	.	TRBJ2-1	CASSHSGTDEQFF	TGTGCCAGCAGCCATTCGGGGACCGATGAGCAGTTCTTC
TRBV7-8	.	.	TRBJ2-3	CASSLGSLPDTQYF	TGTGCCAGCAGCTTAGGGAGTCTCCCAGATACGCAGTATTTT
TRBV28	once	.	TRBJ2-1	CASNRYNEQFF	TGTGCCAGCAATAGATACAATGAGCAGTTCTTC